Reported below is one T cell receptor (beta chain). This entry is derived from a study of blood T cell repertoires in COVID-19. Trimming removed 2 bases from V and 5 bases from J; junction bases left unmatched: 7. The CDR3 totals 15 residues. CDR1 is LGHDT and CDR2 is YNNKEL in the germline V gene (reference sequence). Measured with immunoSEQ multiplex PCR; TCRdb has only the in-frame clones, and not every one. The table lists around 250,000 clones, roughly 84% of them singletons. Sequenced material: peripheral blood. The receptor was isolated from a woman between 35 and 50 years old who had recovered from COVID-19. V and J are TRBV3-1 (or the pseudogene TRBV3-2) and TRBJ2-5, with 8 bases matching TRBD2. CDR3 protein: CASSQFLAGKETQYF. As DNA, the CDR3 is TGTGCCAGCAGCCAATTCTTAGCGGGGAAGGAGACCCAGTACTTC.